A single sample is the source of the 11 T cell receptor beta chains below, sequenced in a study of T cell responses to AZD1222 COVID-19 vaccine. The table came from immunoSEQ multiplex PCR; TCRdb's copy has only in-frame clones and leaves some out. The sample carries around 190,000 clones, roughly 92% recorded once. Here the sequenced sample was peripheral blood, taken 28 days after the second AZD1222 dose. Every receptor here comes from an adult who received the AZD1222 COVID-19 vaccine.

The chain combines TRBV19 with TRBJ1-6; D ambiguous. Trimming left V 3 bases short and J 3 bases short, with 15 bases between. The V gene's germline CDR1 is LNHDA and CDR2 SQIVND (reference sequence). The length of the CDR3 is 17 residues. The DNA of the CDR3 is TGTGCCAGTAGTATTTTGGGCGGACTACGCTATAATTCACCCCTCCACTTT. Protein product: CASSILGGLRYNSPLHF.

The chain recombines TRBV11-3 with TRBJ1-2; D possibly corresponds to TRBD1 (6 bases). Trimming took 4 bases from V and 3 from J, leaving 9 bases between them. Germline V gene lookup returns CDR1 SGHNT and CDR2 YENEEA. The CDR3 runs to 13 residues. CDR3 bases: TGTGCCAGCAGCTACAGGGTCGACTATGGCTACACCTTC. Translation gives CASSYRVDYGYTF.

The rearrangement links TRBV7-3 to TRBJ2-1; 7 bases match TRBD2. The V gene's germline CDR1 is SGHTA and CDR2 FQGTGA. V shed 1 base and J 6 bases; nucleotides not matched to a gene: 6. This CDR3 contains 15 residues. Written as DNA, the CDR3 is TGTGCCAGCAGCTTAATCGGCGGGAGTGGCAATGAGCAGTTCTTC. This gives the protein CASSLIGGSGNEQFF.

CDR3 sequence: CASSVREESYNEQFF. CDR3 nucleotides: TGTGCCAGCAGCGTACGGGAGGAATCCTACAATGAGCAGTTCTTC. The rearrangement joins TRBV9 to TRBJ2-1; 7 bases fit TRBD2. The ends lost 1 base at V and 1 base at J; junction bases unmatched: 2. This CDR3 is built from 15 residues. Germline CDR1 is SGDLS and CDR2 is YYNGEE. Full variable domain (remainder filled in from reference TRBV9 and TRBJ2-1): DSGVTQTPKHLITATGQRVTLRCSPRSGDLSVYWYQQSLDQGLQFLIQYYNGEERAKGNILERFSAQQFPDLHSELNLSSLELGDSALYFCASSVREESYNEQFFGPGTRLTVL.

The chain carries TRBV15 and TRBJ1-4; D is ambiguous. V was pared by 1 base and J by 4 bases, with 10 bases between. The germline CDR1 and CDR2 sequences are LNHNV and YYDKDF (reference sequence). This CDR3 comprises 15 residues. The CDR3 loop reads CATSRVLGINEKLFF. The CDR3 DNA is TGTGCCACCAGCAGAGTGTTGGGGATTAATGAAAAACTGTTTTTT.

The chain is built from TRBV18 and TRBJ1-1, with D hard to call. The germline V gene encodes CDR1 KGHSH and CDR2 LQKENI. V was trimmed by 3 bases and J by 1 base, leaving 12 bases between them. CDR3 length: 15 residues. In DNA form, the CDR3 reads TGTGCCAGCTCACCGCTTGCAGGAACGAACACTGAAGCTTTCTTT. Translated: CASSPLAGTNTEAFF.

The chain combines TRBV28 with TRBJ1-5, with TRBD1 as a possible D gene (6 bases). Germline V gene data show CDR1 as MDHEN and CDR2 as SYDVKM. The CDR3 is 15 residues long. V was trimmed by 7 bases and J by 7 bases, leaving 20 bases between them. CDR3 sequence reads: CASTGATTRGQPQHF. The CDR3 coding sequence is TGTGCCAGCACAGGGGCAACAACTCGGGGACAGCCCCAGCATTTT.

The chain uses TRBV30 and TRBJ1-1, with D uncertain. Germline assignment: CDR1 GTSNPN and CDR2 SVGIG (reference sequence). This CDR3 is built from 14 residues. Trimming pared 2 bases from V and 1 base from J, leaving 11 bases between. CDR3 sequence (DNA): TGTGCCTGGAGTAATCACCGGGGGAACACTGAAGCTTTCTTT. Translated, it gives CAWSNHRGNTEAFF.

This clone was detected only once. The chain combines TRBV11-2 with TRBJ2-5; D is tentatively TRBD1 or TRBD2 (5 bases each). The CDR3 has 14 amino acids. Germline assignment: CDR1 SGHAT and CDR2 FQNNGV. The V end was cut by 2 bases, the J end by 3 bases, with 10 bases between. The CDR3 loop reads CASSLFRGEETQYF. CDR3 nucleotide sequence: TGTGCCAGCAGCTTATTCCGAGGGGAAGAGACCCAGTACTTC.

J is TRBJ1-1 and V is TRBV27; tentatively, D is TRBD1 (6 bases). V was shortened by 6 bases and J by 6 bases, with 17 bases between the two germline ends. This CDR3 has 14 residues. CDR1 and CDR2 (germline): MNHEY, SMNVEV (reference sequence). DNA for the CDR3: TGTGCCAGCAGATGGAGGGGGGGAATGGCTGAAGCTTTCTTT. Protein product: CASRWRGGMAEAFF.

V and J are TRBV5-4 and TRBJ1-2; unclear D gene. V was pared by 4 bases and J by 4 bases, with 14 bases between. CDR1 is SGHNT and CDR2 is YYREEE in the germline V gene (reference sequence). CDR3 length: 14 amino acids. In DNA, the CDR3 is TGTGCCAGCAGCGAGGATATGAGCCCCTATGGCTACACCTTC. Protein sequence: CASSEDMSPYGYTF.